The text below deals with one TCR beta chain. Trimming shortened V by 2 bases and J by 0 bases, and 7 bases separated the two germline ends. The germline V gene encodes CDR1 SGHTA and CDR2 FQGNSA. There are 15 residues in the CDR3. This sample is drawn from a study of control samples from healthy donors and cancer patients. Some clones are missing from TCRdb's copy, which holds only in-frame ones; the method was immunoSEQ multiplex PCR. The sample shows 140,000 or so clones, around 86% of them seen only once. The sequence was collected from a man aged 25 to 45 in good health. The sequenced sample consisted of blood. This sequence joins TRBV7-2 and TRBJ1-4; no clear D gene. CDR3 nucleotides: TGTGCCAGCAGCTTATCCCTGGCAACTAATGAAAAACTGTTTTTT. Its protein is CASSLSLATNEKLFF.